This is a list of T cell receptor beta chains from one sample in a study of T cell responses to AZD1222 COVID-19 vaccine. TCRdb keeps only in-frame clones here, not all; method: immunoSEQ multiplex PCR. The table lists roughly 120,000 clones, roughly 87% of them singletons, with just under 10% in the top ten. This sample comprised peripheral blood, obtained on day 0 of AZD1222 vaccination. The receptors were gathered from an adult in good health. Both conserved end residues are part of each CDR3. The D gene is left open where the match is weak. Part of the rows lack a size; the others show once, few, many or a class for expanded clones.

D gene	clone size	V gene	CDR3 length	J gene	CDR3 DNA	CDR3 protein
-	-	TRBV18	12	TRBJ2-5	TGTGCCAGCTCACCAACGGGAGAGACCCAGTACTTC	CASSPTGETQYF
-	-	TRBV20-1	11	TRBJ2-7	TGCAGTGCTAGAGGAACCTACGAGCAGTACTTC	CSARGTYEQYF
-	-	TRBV7-2	14	TRBJ2-7	TGTGCCAGCAGCTTAGTTGGCGCGCAGTTCGAGCAGTACTTC	CASSLVGAQFEQYF
-	-	TRBV7-2	14	TRBJ2-7	TGTGCCAGCAGCTTTTGGCAGCGGGTCGGCGAGCAGTACTTC	CASSFWQRVGEQYF
-	-	TRBV11-3	11	TRBJ2-3	TGTGCCAGCACGAGTTCAGATACGCAGTATTTT	CASTSSDTQYF
-	-	TRBV13	15	TRBJ1-2	TGTGCCAGCAGCTTAACCCGCTTAACTAACTATGGCTACACCTTC	CASSLTRLTNYGYTF
-	-	TRBV9	17	TRBJ2-5	TGTGCCAGCAGCGTAGGTCAGGGCGGGATTATCCAAGAGACCCAGTACTTC	CASSVGQGGIIQETQYF
TRBD1	-	TRBV7-9	14	TRBJ1-1	TGTGCCAGCATAGGGGACAGGGGATTTACTGAAGCTTTCTTT	CASIGDRGFTEAFF
-	-	TRBV5-6	11	TRBJ2-4	TGTGCCAGCAGCTTGGGGGCCATTCAGTACTTC	CASSLGAIQYF
TRBD2	-	TRBV7-2	19	TRBJ2-5	TGTGCCAGCAGCTCCAGCTACTCTAGCGGGAGGGCCCCCGGGGAGACCCAGTACTTC	CASSSSYSSGRAPGETQYF
-	-	TRBV6-1	12	TRBJ2-1	TGTGCCAGCAGTGAAGTATACAATGAGCAGTTCTTC	CASSEVYNEQFF
-	-	TRBV2	13	TRBJ2-5	TGTGCCAGCAGTCCAGGGAGTCAAGAGACCCAGTACTTC	CASSPGSQETQYF
-	-	TRBV18	16	TRBJ1-2	TGTGCCAGCTCACCACCGTCCCGACGGGCTCTGGATGGCTACACCTTC	CASSPPSRRALDGYTF
-	-	TRBV11-3	16	TRBJ2-3	TGTGCCAGCAGCCCGCTGGCACTAGGCGCGACAGATACGCAGTATTTT	CASSPLALGATDTQYF
TRBD2	-	TRBV7-2	16	TRBJ2-1	TGTGCCAGCAGCAGAATAGCGGGAGGTCCCGTCAATGAGCAGTTCTTC	CASSRIAGGPVNEQFF
-	-	TRBV7-6	13	TRBJ2-5	TGTGCCAGCAGCTTAATTCTCGGAGAGACCCAGTACTTC	CASSLILGETQYF
-	-	TRBV9	15	TRBJ1-1	TGTGCCAGCAGCCCGCAATGGGGGGTGAACACTGAAGCTTTCTTT	CASSPQWGVNTEAFF
-	-	TRBV14	12	TRBJ2-3	TGTGCCAGCAGCCCCTTCCTGGATACGCAGTATTTT	CASSPFLDTQYF
-	-	TRBV4-1	14	TRBJ2-2	TGCGCCAGCAGCCAGGACGGCGGGGAGCGGGAGCTGTTTTTT	CASSQDGGERELFF
-	-	TRBV5-6	15	TRBJ2-2	TGTGCCAGCAGCTGGTCACTAGTGATCCCCGGGGAGCTGTTTTTT	CASSWSLVIPGELFF
-	-	TRBV7-8	15	TRBJ1-3	TGTGCCAGCAGCCTGCGGGGGAGCTCTGGAAACACCATATATTTT	CASSLRGSSGNTIYF
TRBD2	-	TRBV3-1/TRBV3-2	18	TRBJ2-1	TGTGCCAGCAGCCAAGATTTGGCTAGCGGGAGAAGGGGCAATGAGCAGTTCTTC	CASSQDLASGRRGNEQFF
-	-	TRBV21-1	15	TRBJ2-7	TGTGCCAGCAGCATCTTTCATCGGGTAACCGACGAGCAGTACTTC	CASSIFHRVTDEQYF
-	-	TRBV28	14	TRBJ1-1	TGTGCCAGCAGCCCAATTGACACTAACACTGAAGCTTTCTTT	CASSPIDTNTEAFF
TRBD2	-	TRBV29-1	17	TRBJ2-3	TGCAGCGTAGAGAACCTAGGACTAGCGGGAGATACAGATACGCAGTATTTT	CSVENLGLAGDTDTQYF
TRBD1	-	TRBV5-1	14	TRBJ1-5	TGCGCCAGCAGCCGAACAGGGGGCAATCAGCCCCAGCATTTT	CASSRTGGNQPQHF
-	-	TRBV3-1/TRBV3-2	13	TRBJ2-2	TGTGCCAGCAGCCTGACACCGACCGGGGAGCTGTTTTTT	CASSLTPTGELFF
-	-	TRBV6-5	13	TRBJ2-1	TGTGCCAGCAGCCGAGCTGGAGTGGTTGAGCAGTTCTTC	CASSRAGVVEQFF
-	-	TRBV29-1	12	TRBJ1-2	TGCAGCGGAGGGGGGACGAACAATGGCTACACCTTC	CSGGGTNNGYTF
TRBD2	-	TRBV5-1	16	TRBJ2-1	TGCGCCAGCAGCGGAACCCTAGCGGGAGGTGCCAATGAGCAGTTCTTC	CASSGTLAGGANEQFF
-	-	TRBV20-1	14	TRBJ2-7	TGCAGTGCTAGTCGAGCAAACCGGGAATACGAGCAGTACTTC	CSASRANREYEQYF
-	-	TRBV5-4	15	TRBJ1-2	TGTGCCAGCAGCTCAAGGACAGAGCAGAACTATGGCTACACCTTC	CASSSRTEQNYGYTF
-	-	TRBV28	14	TRBJ2-7	TGTGCCAGCAGTACGACAGGCGTACCCTACGAGCAGTACTTC	CASSTTGVPYEQYF
-	-	TRBV6-4	18	TRBJ1-3	TGTGCCAGCAAAAACCTTGGGGGGGAAGGGCTCTCTGGAAACACCATATATTTT	CASKNLGGEGLSGNTIYF
-	-	TRBV9	13	TRBJ1-1	TGTGCCAGCAGCGTCGGGACTAGCACTGAAGCTTTCTTT	CASSVGTSTEAFF
-	few	TRBV4-1	17	TRBJ2-2	TGCGCCAGCAGCCAAGTGGAAGGGCTCCGGAACACCGGGGAGCTGTTTTTT	CASSQVEGLRNTGELFF
-	-	TRBV7-9	14	TRBJ1-5	TGTGCCAGCAGCATGGACGGATTCAATCAGCCCCAGCATTTT	CASSMDGFNQPQHF
-	few	TRBV29-1	13	TRBJ1-4	TGCAGCGTCCTGACAGGAGAATTTGAAAAACTGTTTTTT	CSVLTGEFEKLFF
TRBD1	-	TRBV10-3	15	TRBJ2-2	TGTGCCATCAGTGGTGAAGGGGGCCACACCGGGGAGCTGTTTTTT	CAISGEGGHTGELFF
-	once	TRBV5-4	16	TRBJ1-2	TGTGCCAGCAGCTCCCATGGTACCCGATCGCTCTATGGCTACACCTTC	CASSSHGTRSLYGYTF
-	few	TRBV5-4	13	TRBJ2-7	TGTGCCAGCAGCTTGAATTCCCCCTACGAGCAGTACTTC	CASSLNSPYEQYF